In this sample, the clone carrying this TCR beta chain turned up many times. Its antigen is undetermined. These data are taken from a study of T cells in Graves' hyperthyroidism and ophthalmopathy. The CDR3 regions of TCR beta were amplified from RNA transcripts. HTBI primers were employed in a first-round RT-PCR of the TCR CDR3. One entry per CDR3 protein results from TCRdb running MiXCR on the multiplex PCR reads. The repertoire has approximately 590,000 distinct CDR3 sequences, 15% to 18% of them found once; the top ten carry around 6.6%. Each diagnosis drew on symptoms, thyroxine, TRAb, thyroid ultrasound and orbital computed tomography findings. Study-level points and caveats: Blood also contained most expanded thyroid clonotypes above 0.001.

This receptor was taken from a woman aged 25 to 39 with Graves' hyperthyroidism. What was sequenced was blood.

This CDR3 reads CAWSVALRANEQYF. The CDR3 DNA reads as TGTGCCTGGAGTGTAGCCCTACGGGCCAACGAGCAGTACTTC. The chain recombines TRBV30 with TRBJ2-7; D uncertain. The CDR3 covers 14 residues. V dropped 0 bases and J dropped 5 bases, with 14 bases sitting between them. CDR1 is GTSNPN and CDR2 is SVGIG in the germline V gene (reference sequence).